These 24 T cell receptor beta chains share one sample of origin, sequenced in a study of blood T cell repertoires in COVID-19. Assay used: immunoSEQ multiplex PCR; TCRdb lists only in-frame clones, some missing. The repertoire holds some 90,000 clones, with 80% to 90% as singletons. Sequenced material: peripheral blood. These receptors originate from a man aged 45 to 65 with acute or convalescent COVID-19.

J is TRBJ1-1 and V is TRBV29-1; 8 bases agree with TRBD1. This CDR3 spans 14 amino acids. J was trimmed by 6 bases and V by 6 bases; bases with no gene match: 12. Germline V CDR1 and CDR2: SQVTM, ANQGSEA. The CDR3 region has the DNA TGCAGCGTGGGATTGACAGGGGTGGTCGCTGAAGCTTTCTTT. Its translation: CSVGLTGVVAEAFF.

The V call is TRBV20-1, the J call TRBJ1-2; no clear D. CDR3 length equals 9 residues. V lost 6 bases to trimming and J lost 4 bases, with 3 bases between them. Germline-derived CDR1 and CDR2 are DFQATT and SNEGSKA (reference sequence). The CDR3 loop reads CSASYGYTF. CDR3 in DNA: TGCAGTGCGAGCTATGGCTACACCTTC.

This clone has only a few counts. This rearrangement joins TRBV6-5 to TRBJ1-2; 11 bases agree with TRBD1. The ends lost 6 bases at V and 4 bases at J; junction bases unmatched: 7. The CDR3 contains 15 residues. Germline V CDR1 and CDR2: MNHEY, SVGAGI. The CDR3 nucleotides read TGTGCCAGCAGGAAGGGACAGGGGGGCGGCTATGGCTACACCTTC. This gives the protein CASRKGQGGGYGYTF.

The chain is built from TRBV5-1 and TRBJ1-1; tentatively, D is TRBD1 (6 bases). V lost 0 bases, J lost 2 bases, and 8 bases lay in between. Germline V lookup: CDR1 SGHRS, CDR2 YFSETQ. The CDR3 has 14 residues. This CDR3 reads CASSLARGNTEAFF. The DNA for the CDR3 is TGCGCCAGCAGCTTGGCCAGGGGAAACACTGAAGCTTTCTTT. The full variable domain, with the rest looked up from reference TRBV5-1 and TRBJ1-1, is KAGVTQTPRYLIKTRGQQVTLSCSPISGHRSVSWYQQTPGQGLQFLFEYFSETQRNKGNFPGRFSGRQFSNSRSEMNVSTLELGDSALYLCASSLARGNTEAFFGQGTRLTVV.

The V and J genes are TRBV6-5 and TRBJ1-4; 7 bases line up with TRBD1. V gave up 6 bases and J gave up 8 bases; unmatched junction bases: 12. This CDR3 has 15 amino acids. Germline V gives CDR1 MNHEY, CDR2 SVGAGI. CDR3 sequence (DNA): TGTGCCAGCAGCCCCGAGGGGGCCCTTTCCGAAAAACTGTTTTTT. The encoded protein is CASSPEGALSEKLFF.

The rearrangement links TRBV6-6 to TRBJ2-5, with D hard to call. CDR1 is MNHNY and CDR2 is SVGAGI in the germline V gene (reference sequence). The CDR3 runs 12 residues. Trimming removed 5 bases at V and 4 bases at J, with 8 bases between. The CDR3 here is CASSTERETQYF. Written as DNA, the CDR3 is TGTGCCAGCAGTACGGAGAGAGAGACCCAGTACTTC.

This CDR3 reads CASSPRGGRTEAFF. The CDR3 bases are TGTGCCAGCAGCCCTCGGGGGGGGAGGACTGAAGCTTTCTTT. The gene calls are TRBV7-9 and TRBJ1-1; possible D gene TRBD1, 5 bases. Germline V gene data show CDR1 as SEHNR and CDR2 as FQNEAQ (reference sequence). The ends were cut back, 5 bases at V and 5 bases at J, with 15 bases in the middle. This CDR3 spans 14 amino acids.

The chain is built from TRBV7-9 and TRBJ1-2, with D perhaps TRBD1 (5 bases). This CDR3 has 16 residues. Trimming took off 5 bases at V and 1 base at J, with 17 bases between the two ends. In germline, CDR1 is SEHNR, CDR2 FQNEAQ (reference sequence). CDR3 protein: CASSPQLQEFNYGYTF. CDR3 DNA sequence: TGTGCCAGCAGCCCGCAATTACAGGAGTTTAACTATGGCTACACCTTC. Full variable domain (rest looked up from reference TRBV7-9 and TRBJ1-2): DTGVSQNPRHKITKRGQNVTFRCDPISEHNRLYWYRQTLGQGPEFLTYFQNEAQLEKSRLLSDRFSAERPKGSFSTLEIQRTEQGDSAMYLCASSPQLQEFNYGYTFGSGTRLTVV.

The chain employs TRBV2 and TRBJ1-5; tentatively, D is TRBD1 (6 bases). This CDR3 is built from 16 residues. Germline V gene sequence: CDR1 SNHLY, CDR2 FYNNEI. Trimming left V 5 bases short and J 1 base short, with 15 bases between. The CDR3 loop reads CASSSYRAQSNQPQHF. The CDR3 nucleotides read TGTGCCAGCAGTTCTTACAGGGCCCAGAGCAATCAGCCCCAGCATTTT.

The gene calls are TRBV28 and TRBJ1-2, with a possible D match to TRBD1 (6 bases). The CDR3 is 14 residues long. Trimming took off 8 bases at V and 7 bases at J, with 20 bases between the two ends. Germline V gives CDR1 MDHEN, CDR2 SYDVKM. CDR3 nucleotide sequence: TGTGCCAGCGGACCGAACCCAGGGGAAGGTGGCTACACCTTC. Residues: CASGPNPGEGGYTF.

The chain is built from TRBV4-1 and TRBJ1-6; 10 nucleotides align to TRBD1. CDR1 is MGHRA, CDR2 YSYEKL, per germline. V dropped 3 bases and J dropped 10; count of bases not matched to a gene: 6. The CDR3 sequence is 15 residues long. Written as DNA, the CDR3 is TGCGCCAGCAGCCAGGGCGGGACAGGGGAATCACCCCTCCACTTT. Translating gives CASSQGGTGESPLHF.

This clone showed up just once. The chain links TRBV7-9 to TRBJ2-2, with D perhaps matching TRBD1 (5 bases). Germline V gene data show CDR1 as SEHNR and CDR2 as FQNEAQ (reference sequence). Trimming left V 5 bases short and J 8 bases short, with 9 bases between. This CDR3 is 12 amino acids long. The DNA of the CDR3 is TGTGCCAGCAGCCCAGGGATGGGGGAGCTGTTTTTT. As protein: CASSPGMGELFF.

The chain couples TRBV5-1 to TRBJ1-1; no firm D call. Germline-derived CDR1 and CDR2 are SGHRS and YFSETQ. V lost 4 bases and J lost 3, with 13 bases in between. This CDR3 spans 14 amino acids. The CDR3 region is CASSPDRRDTEAFF. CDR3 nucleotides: TGCGCCAGCAGCCCCGACCGGAGGGACACTGAAGCTTTCTTT.

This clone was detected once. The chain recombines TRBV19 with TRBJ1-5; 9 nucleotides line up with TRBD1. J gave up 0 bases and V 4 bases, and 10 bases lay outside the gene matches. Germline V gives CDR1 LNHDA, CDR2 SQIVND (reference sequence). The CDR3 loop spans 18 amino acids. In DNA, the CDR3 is TGTGCCAGTAGTAACGTCCGGGACAGGGCTCGTAGCAATCAGCCCCAGCATTTT. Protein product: CASSNVRDRARSNQPQHF.

The CDR3 protein is CASSLDRSRETQYF. The CDR3 bases are TGTGCCAGCAGCTTAGACCGTAGCAGAGAGACCCAGTACTTC. V usage is TRBV11-2 and J usage is TRBJ2-5; D remains unclear. Germline CDR1 SGHAT, CDR2 FQNNGV. Trimming shortened V by 0 bases and J by 4 bases, and 9 bases separated the two germline ends. The CDR3 is 14 residues long.

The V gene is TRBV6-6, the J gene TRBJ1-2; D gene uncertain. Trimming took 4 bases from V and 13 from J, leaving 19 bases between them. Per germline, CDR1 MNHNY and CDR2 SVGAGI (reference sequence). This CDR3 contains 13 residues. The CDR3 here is CASSSLGNEGGTF. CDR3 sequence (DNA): TGTGCCAGCAGTTCACTAGGTAACGAAGGCGGCACCTTC.

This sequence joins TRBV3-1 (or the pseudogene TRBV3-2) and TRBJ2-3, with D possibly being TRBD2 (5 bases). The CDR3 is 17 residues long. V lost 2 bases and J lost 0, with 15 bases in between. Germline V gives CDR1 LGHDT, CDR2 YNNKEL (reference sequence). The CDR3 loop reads CASSQFLPSGSTDTQYF. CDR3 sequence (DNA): TGTGCCAGCAGCCAATTTCTCCCCAGCGGAAGCACAGATACGCAGTATTTT.

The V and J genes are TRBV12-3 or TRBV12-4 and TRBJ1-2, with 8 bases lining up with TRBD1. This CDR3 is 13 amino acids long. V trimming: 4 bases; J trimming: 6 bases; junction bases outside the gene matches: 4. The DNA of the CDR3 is TGTGCCAGCAGTTACGACAGGGGAAATGGCTACACCTTC. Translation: CASSYDRGNGYTF.

As DNA, the CDR3 is TGTGCCAGCAGCGATAGGGACAGGGTACGAGAGACCCAGTACTTC. Translated: CASSDRDRVRETQYF. This rearrangement joins TRBV28 to TRBJ2-5, with 9 bases identical to TRBD1. CDR1 and CDR2 from the germline V gene are MDHEN and SYDVKM. The CDR3 length is 15 residues. V lost 6 bases to trimming and J lost 4 bases; unmatched junction nucleotides: 9.

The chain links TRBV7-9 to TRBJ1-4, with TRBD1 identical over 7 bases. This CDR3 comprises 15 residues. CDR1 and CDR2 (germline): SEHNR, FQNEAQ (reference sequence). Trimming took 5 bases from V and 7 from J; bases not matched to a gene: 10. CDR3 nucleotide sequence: TGTGCCAGCAGCGCTCTGACAGGGTTGGCTGAAAAACTGTTTTTT. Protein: CASSALTGLAEKLFF. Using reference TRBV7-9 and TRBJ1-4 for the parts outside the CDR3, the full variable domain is DTGVSQNPRHKITKRGQNVTFRCDPISEHNRLYWYRQTLGQGPEFLTYFQNEAQLEKSRLLSDRFSAERPKGSFSTLEIQRTEQGDSAMYLCASSALTGLAEKLFFGSGTQLSVL.

CDR3 loop: CASILVLGGGAVEQFF. CDR3 nucleotides: TGTGCCAGCATCCTCGTTTTGGGCGGGGGGGCCGTTGAGCAGTTCTTC. The rearrangement links TRBV6-6 to TRBJ2-1, with 9 bases that match TRBD2. The J segment lost 9 bases and the V segment lost 7 bases, leaving 16 bases of the junction unmatched. Germline CDR1 and CDR2: MNHNY and SVGAGI (reference sequence). This CDR3 comprises 16 residues.

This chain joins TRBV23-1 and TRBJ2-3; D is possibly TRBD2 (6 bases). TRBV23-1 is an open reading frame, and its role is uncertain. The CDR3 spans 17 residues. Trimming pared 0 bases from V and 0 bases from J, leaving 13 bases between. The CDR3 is CASSQSWGVTSTDTQYF. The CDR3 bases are TGCGCCAGCAGTCAATCGTGGGGGGTTACTAGCACAGATACGCAGTATTTT.

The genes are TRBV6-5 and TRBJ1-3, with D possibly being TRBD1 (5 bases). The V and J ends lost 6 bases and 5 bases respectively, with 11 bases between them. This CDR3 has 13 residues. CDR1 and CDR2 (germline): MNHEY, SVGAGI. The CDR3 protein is CASSQGYRNTIYF. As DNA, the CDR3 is TGTGCCAGCAGCCAGGGTTATCGAAACACCATATATTTT.

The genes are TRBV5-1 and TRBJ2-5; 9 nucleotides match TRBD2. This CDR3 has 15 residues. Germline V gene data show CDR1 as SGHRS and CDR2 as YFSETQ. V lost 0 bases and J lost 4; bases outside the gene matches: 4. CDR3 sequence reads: CASSLDASGVETQYF. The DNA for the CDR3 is TGCGCCAGCAGCTTGGACGCTAGCGGGGTAGAGACCCAGTACTTC.